This T cell receptor (beta chain) stems from a study of CD8 T cells in ankylosing spondylitis (dated by TCRdb to 2016 to 2017). About the full investigation: T cell receptor beta repertoires were profiled in healthy donors and ankylosing spondylitis patients so that disease-linked TCR variants could be found. The full study cohort comprised around 23 ankylosing spondylitis patients and approximately 100 healthy donors. Peripheral blood was sampled, and synovial fluid was additionally collected from ankylosing spondylitis patients. Study-level results and caveats: Some motif variants were previously reported in synovial fluid and blood of reactive arthritis patients, suggesting common disease-initiation mechanisms. A CD8+ phenotype was shown by the disease-linked clones, which were found at relatively low frequencies in peripheral blood. According to the report, matched synovial fluid samples from ankylosing spondylitis patients were significantly enriched for the disease-linked clones. Blood from ankylosing spondylitis patients appeared to be characterized by a TCR beta motif made up of about 8 highly homologous amino acid variants.

About this clonotype itself: The antigen it binds to is not known. No base quality values were provided; no much bigger clone lies one nucleotide off.

The instrument was an Illumina MiSeq. TCR beta libraries were prepared by quantitative 5'-RACE with molecular barcodes. In the paper's pipeline: Disease-linked TCR variants were identified with a new computational method built on a probabilistic model of VDJ rearrangement. TCRdb took the public reads, trimmed them with fastp at Q25, ran MiXCR for clone calling and kept in-frame beta chains. Entries that share a CDR3 protein sequence are merged under the most common genes and DNA. These V and J calls rely on TCRdb rather than the paper's analysis. This sample is represented by tens of thousands of distinct CDR3 sequences; 16% of them were singletons. Roughly 45% of the sample goes to the ten largest clones. The sequence was obtained from a male donor with ankylosing spondylitis or in good health (not recorded which). Sequencing input: blood.

The sequenced DNA is TGTGCCAGCAGCGTAGCAGCGGGGTCCCACAATGAGCAGTTCTTC. The encoded protein is CASSVAAGSHNEQFF. The chain is encoded by TRBV9 joined to TRBJ2-1, with 7 bases aligning to TRBD2. After removal of 0 bases from V and 5 bases from J, the junction retains 5 bases not matched to a gene. The CDR3 holds 15 amino acids from the cysteine to the phenylalanine. Here the CDR3 DNA is all that survives: 45 bases in frame from base 1. Reading the germline V gene gives CDR1 SGDLS and CDR2 YYNGEE.